These 17 T cell receptor beta chains came from one sample sequenced in a study of early T cells in non-severe SARS-CoV-2 infection. TCRdb re-analysed the 5' RACE reads in MiXCR, keeping a single row per CDR3 protein. Here the sample spans 80,000 or so distinct CDR3 sequences, 9.5% to 15% being singletons. The specimen sequenced was whole blood. Every receptor here comes from an adult who was a healthcare worker with PCR-confirmed SARS-CoV-2 infection or an uninfected control (not recorded which).

This chain uses TRBV27 with TRBJ2-2; 7 bases align to TRBD2. Germline trimming cut 5 bases from V and 6 bases from J; bases unmatched to any gene: 18. Germline V gene data show CDR1 as MNHEY and CDR2 as SMNVEV (reference sequence). The CDR3 consists of 18 residues. Here the CDR3 DNA reads TGTGCCAGCAGTCCCATGGGGCGCGGGAGTAGAAGTGCCGGGGAGCTGTTTTTT. It translates to CASSPMGRGSRSAGELFF.

This clonotype appeared a few times. V and J are TRBV29-1 and TRBJ2-5; the match to TRBD1 covers 11 bases. The V gene end was trimmed by 6 bases and the J gene end by 5 bases; junction bases not matched to a gene: 5. CDR3 length: 13 residues. The germline V gene has CDR1 SQVTM and CDR2 ANQGSEA. The CDR3 DNA sequence: TGCAGCGTGGGGACAGGGGGTATGGAGACCCAGTACTTC. Protein: CSVGTGGMETQYF. The full variable domain, rest sourced from reference TRBV29-1 and TRBJ2-5, is SAVISQKPSRDICQRGTSLTIQCQVDSQVTMMFWYRQQPGQSLTLIATANQGSEATYESGFVIDKFPISRPNLTFSTLTVSNMSPEDSSIYLCSVGTGGMETQYFGPGTRLLVL.

The chain employs TRBV20-1 and TRBJ2-1, with a weak D call TRBD2 (5 bases). Between the trimmed V and J ends, which lost 5 bases and 6 bases, there was a span of 11 bases. This CDR3 spans 12 amino acids. The V gene's germline CDR1 is DFQATT and CDR2 SNEGSKA (reference sequence). CDR3 amino acids: CSAPSEVNEQFF. As DNA, the CDR3 is TGCAGTGCTCCCTCGGAGGTCAATGAGCAGTTCTTC.

This clonotype was picked up many times. The gene calls are TRBV25-1 and TRBJ1-5, with TRBD1 as a possible D gene (5 bases). The CDR3 runs to 16 residues. Germline V gene lookup returns CDR1 MGHDK and CDR2 SYGVNS. Trimming took 3 bases from V and 3 from J, leaving 15 bases between them. The CDR3 sequence is CASSDSSGWVNQPQHF. The DNA of the CDR3 is TGTGCCAGCAGTGATTCTTCAGGGTGGGTCAATCAGCCCCAGCATTTT.

The chain recombines TRBV29-1 with TRBJ2-7; D remains ambiguous. The germline gives CDR1 SQVTM, CDR2 ANQGSEA. CDR3 length: 15 amino acids. Between the trimmed V and J ends, which lost 5 bases and 1 base, there was a span of 18 bases. CDR3 nucleotide sequence: TGCAGCGTTTTCACCTTAGGAAGCTCTTCCTACGAGCAGTACTTC. Translated: CSVFTLGSSSYEQYF.

This clonotype was detected many times. The chain has TRBV5-1 and TRBJ2-1; no definite D call. Germline V gene data show CDR1 as SGHRS and CDR2 as YFSETQ. This CDR3 is 16 amino acids long. The V gene lost 0 bases and the J gene lost 0 bases, with 10 bases spanning the gap. CDR3 loop: CASSLAVSSSYNEQFF. The CDR3 nucleotides are TGCGCCAGCAGCTTGGCCGTAAGTAGCTCCTACAATGAGCAGTTCTTC.

This chain connects TRBV6-1 to TRBJ1-5, with D possibly TRBD1 on 6 matching bases. Trimming left V 0 bases short and J 9 bases short, with 15 bases between. Germline V CDR1 and CDR2: MNHNS, SASEGT. The CDR3 length is 15 residues. The CDR3 nucleotides read TGTGCCAGCAGTGAAGCAGGGGGATTATTCGGGCCCCAGCATTTT. Translating gives CASSEAGGLFGPQHF.

The CDR3 sequence is CSVEELRGGFNEQFF. CDR3 coding DNA: TGCAGCGTTGAAGAACTCAGGGGAGGGTTCAATGAGCAGTTCTTC. This chain connects TRBV29-1 to TRBJ2-1; perhaps TRBD2 as D (7 bases). This CDR3 comprises 15 residues. The V gene's germline CDR1 is SQVTM and CDR2 ANQGSEA. The ends were cut back, 0 bases at V and 6 bases at J, with 15 bases in the middle.

This clonotype was recorded a few times. This rearrangement joins TRBV7-2 to TRBJ2-3; D may be TRBD2 (6 bases). This CDR3 has 14 amino acids. Trimming pared 1 base from V and 6 bases from J, leaving 11 bases between. Germline CDR1 is SGHTA and CDR2 is FQGNSA. The CDR3: CASSLGGAVDTQYF. In nucleotides, the CDR3 is TGTGCCAGCAGCTTAGGCGGGGCCGTCGATACGCAGTATTTT.

The rearrangement links TRBV20-1 to TRBJ2-3; TRBD1 might be the D (5 bases). Germline V gene sequence: CDR1 DFQATT, CDR2 SNEGSKA (reference sequence). The CDR3 consists of 14 residues. V was clipped by 0 bases and J by 5 bases, with 12 bases between them. CDR3 sequence: CSARDAWGRDTQYF. The CDR3 bases are TGCAGTGCTAGAGATGCCTGGGGCCGAGATACGCAGTATTTT.

A few counts support this clonotype. The chain links TRBV7-9 to TRBJ2-7; D may correspond to TRBD1 or TRBD2 (5 bases each). This CDR3 region has 15 residues. The germline CDR1 and CDR2 sequences are SEHNR and FQNEAQ (reference sequence). Trimming stripped 5 bases from V and 7 bases from J, with 21 bases between. CDR3 in DNA: TGTGCCAGCAGCAACGGGACCGCCCAAAAGAGGGAGCAGTACTTC. Translated: CASSNGTAQKREQYF.

This clonotype was recorded at least ten times. The chain is built from TRBV29-1 and TRBJ2-3, with 8 bases fitting TRBD1. The CDR3 has 13 residues. V dropped 7 bases and J dropped 6; count of bases not matched to a gene: 9. CDR1 is SQVTM, CDR2 ANQGSEA, per germline. The chain's CDR3 is CSAQQGVSDTQYF. The CDR3 bases are TGCAGCGCCCAACAGGGGGTATCTGATACGCAGTATTTT.

This clonotype was seen more than once but under ten times. The J gene is TRBJ2-3, the V gene TRBV2, with D maybe TRBD2 (7 bases). The CDR3 is made up of 18 amino acids. Trimming removed 6 bases from V and 0 bases from J, with 22 bases in between. Per the germline V gene, CDR1 is SNHLY and CDR2 is FYNNEI. CDR3 nucleotide sequence: TGTGCCAGCAGCGGGGGCCTAGCGGAACGTACTAGCACAGATACGCAGTATTTT. This translates into CASSGGLAERTSTDTQYF.

This clonotype was seen many times. The chain joins TRBV28 to TRBJ1-2; D might be TRBD1 (5 bases). The CDR3 runs 15 residues. The ends were cut back, 4 bases at V and 7 bases at J, with 19 bases in the middle. Germline values: CDR1 MDHEN, CDR2 SYDVKM. CDR3 sequence: CASSWGTFGGSGYTF. For the CDR3, the DNA is TGTGCCAGCAGTTGGGGGACCTTCGGAGGTAGTGGCTACACCTTC.

Ten or more counts support this clonotype. The chain joins TRBV2 to TRBJ1-1, with D possibly matching TRBD1 (5 bases). The CDR3 has 14 amino acids. Germline CDR1 and CDR2: SNHLY and FYNNEI. The V end lost 4 bases, the J end lost 4 bases, and 13 bases lay between the germline ends. The CDR3 DNA is TGTGCCAGCAGTGTGGGGATAAGGGGCACTGAAGCTTTCTTT. This codes for CASSVGIRGTEAFF.

V gene TRBV7-9 combines with J gene TRBJ2-1, with 11 bases lining up with TRBD2. Trimming at V came to 10 bases and at J to 6 bases, leaving 8 bases not matched to a gene. In germline, CDR1 is SEHNR, CDR2 FQNEAQ (reference sequence). The CDR3 consists of 14 residues. The CDR3 reads CATFLAGGGNEQFF. CDR3 nucleotides: TGTGCCACCTTTCTAGCGGGAGGAGGCAATGAGCAGTTCTTC. Full variable domain (outside the CDR3, taken from reference TRBV7-9 and TRBJ2-1): DTGVSQNPRHKITKRGQNVTFRCDPISEHNRLYWYRQTLGQGPEFLTYFQNEAQLEKSRLLSDRFSAERPKGSFSTLEIQRTEQGDSAMYLCATFLAGGGNEQFFGPGTRLTVL.

The table lists this clonotype with many counts. V and J are TRBV30 and TRBJ1-1, with unresolved D. CDR1 is GTSNPN, CDR2 SVGIG, per germline (reference sequence). The V end lost 2 bases, the J end lost 2 bases, and 9 bases lay between the germline ends. The CDR3 sequence is 13 residues long. Here the CDR3 reads CAWSLSRNTEAFF. For the CDR3, the DNA is TGTGCCTGGAGTTTAAGTCGCAACACTGAAGCTTTCTTT.